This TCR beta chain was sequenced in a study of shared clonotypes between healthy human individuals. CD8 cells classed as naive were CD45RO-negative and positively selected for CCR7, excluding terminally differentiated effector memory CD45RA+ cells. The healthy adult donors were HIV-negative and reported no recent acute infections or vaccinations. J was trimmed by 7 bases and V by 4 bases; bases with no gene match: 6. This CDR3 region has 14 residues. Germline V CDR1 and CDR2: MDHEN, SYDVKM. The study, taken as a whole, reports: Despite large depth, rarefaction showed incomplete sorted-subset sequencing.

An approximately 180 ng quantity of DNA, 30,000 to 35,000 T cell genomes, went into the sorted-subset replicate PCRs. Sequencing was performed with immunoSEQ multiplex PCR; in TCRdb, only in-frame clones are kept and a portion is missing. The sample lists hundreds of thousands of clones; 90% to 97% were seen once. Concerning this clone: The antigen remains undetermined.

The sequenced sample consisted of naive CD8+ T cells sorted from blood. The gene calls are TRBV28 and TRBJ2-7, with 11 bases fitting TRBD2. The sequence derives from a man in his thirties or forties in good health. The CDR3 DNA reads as TGTGCCAGCAGTTGGGGGCTAGCGGGAGGTGAGCAGTACTTC. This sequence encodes CASSWGLAGGEQYF.